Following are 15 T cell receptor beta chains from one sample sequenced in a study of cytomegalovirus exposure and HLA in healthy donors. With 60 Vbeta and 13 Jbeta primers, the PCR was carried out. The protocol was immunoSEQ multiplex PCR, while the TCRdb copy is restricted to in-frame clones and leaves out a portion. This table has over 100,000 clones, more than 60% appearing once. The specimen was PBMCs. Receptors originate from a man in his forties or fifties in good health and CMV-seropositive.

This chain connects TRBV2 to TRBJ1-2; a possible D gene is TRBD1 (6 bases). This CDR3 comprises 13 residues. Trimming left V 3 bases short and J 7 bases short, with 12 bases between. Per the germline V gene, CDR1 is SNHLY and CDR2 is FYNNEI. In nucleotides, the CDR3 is TGTGCCAGCAGTGACCCGGGGACAATTGGCTACACCTTC. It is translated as CASSDPGTIGYTF.

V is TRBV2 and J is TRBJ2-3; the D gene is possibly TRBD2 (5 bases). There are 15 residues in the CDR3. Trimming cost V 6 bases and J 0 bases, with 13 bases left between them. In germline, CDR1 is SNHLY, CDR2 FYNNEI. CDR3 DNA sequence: TGTGCCAGCAGGAGAGGGTTAGTGAGCACAGATACGCAGTATTTT. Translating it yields CASRRGLVSTDTQYF. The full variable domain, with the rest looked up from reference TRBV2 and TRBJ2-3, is EPEVTQTPSHQVTQMGQEVILRCVPISNHLYFYWYRQILGQKVEFLVSFYNNEISEKSEIFDDQFSVERPDGSNFTLKIRSTKLEDSAMYFCASRRGLVSTDTQYFGPGTRLTVL.

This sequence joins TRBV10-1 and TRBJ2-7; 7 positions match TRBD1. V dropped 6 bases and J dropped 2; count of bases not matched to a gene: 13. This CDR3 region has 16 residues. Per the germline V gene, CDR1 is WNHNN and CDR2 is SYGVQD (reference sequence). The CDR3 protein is CASSLPRDSSTYEQYF. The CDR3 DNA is TGCGCCAGCAGCCTCCCGAGGGACAGTAGCACCTACGAGCAGTACTTC.

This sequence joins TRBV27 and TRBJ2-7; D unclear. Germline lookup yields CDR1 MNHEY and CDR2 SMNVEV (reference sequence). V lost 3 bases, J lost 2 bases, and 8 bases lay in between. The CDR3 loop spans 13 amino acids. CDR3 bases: TGTGCCAGCAGTTTGAGTCGTACCTACGAGCAGTACTTC. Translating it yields CASSLSRTYEQYF.

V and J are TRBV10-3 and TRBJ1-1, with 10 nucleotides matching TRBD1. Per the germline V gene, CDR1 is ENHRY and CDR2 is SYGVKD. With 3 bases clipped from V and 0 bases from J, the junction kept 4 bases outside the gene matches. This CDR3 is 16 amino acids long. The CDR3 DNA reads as TGTGCCATCAGTGAATTGGGACAGGGGATGAACACTGAAGCTTTCTTT. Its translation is CAISELGQGMNTEAFF.

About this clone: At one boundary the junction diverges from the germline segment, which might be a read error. In nucleotides, the CDR3 is TGTGCCTGGGGTGTAAGCGGTTTCGAGCAGTACTTC. It specifies CAWGVSGFEQYF. This chain connects TRBV30 to TRBJ2-7, with D perhaps matching TRBD2 (5 bases). From germline, CDR1 is GTSNPN and CDR2 SVGIG (reference sequence). The CDR3 spans 12 residues. The variable domain in full, completed from reference TRBV30 and TRBJ2-7, reads SQTIHQWPATLVQPVGSPLSLECTVEGTSNPNLYWYRQAAGRGLQLLFYSVGIGQISSEVPQNLSASRPQDRQFILSSKKLLLSDSGFYLCAWGVSGFEQYFGPGTRLTVT.

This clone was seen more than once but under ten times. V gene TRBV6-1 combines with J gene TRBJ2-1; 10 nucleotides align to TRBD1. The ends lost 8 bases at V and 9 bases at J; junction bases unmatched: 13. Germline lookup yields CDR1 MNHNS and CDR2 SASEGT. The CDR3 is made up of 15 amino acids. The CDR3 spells CASEEQGQGRSEQFF. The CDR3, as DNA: TGTGCCAGCGAGGAACAGGGACAGGGGAGAAGTGAGCAGTTCTTC.

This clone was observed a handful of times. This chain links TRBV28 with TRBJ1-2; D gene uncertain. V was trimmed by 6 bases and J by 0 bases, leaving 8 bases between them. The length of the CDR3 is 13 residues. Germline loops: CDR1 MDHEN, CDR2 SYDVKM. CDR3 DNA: TGTGCCAGCAGGATCACGGCTAACTATGGCTACACCTTC. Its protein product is CASRITANYGYTF.

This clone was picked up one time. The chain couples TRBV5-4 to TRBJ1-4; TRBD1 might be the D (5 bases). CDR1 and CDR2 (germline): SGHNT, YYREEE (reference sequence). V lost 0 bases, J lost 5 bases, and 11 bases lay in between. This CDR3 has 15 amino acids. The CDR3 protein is CASSLVWGLNEKLFF. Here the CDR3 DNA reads TGTGCCAGCAGCTTGGTTTGGGGCCTAAATGAAAAACTGTTTTTT.

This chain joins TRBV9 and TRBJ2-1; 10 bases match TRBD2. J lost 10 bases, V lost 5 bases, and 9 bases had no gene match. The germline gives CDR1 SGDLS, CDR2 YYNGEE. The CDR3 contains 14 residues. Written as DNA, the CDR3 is TGTGCCAGCAGGAGAGCGGGGGGGCCCGGGGAGCAGTTCTTC. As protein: CASRRAGGPGEQFF. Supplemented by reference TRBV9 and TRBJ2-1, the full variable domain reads DSGVTQTPKHLITATGQRVTLRCSPRSGDLSVYWYQQSLDQGLQFLIQYYNGEERAKGNILERFSAQQFPDLHSELNLSSLELGDSALYFCASRRAGGPGEQFFGPGTRLTVL.

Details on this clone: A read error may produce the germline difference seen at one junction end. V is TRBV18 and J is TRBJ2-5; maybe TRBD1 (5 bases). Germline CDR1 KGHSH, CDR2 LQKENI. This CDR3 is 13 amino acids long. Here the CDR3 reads CASSPRTQETQYF. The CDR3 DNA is TGTGCCAGCTCTCCACGGACACAAGAGACCCAGTACTTC. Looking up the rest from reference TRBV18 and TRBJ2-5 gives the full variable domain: NAGVMQNPRHLVRRRGQEARLRCSPMKGHSHVYWYRQLPEEGLKFMVYLQKENIIDESGMPKERFSAEFPKEGPSILRIQQVVRGDSAAYFCASSPRTQETQYFGPGTRLLVL.

CDR3 DNA: TGTGCCAGCAGCCCCTCCTCTGGACAGTCCTTTAGAGGCTACACCTTC. It translates to CASSPSSGQSFRGYTF. The chain couples TRBV14 to TRBJ1-2, with D tentatively TRBD1 (6 bases). Trimming took off 4 bases at V and 8 bases at J, with 23 bases between the two ends. Germline loops: CDR1 SGHDN, CDR2 FVKESK. This CDR3 is 16 amino acids long.

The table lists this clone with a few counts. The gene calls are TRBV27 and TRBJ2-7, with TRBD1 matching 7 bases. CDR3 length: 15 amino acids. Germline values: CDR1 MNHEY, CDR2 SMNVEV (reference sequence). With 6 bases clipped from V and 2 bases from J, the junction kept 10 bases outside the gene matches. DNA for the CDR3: TGTGCCAGCAGAATCCAACCGGGACAGACCTACGAGCAGTACTTC. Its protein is CASRIQPGQTYEQYF.

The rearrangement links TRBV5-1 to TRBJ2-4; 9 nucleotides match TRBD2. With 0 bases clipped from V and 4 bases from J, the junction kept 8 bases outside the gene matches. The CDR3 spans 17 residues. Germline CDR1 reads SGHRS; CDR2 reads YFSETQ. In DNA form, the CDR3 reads TGCGCCAGCAGCTTGGCCCAATGGGCGGGGGGGAAAAACATTCAGTACTTC. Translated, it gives CASSLAQWAGGKNIQYF. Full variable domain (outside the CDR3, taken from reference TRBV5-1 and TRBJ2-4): KAGVTQTPRYLIKTRGQQVTLSCSPISGHRSVSWYQQTPGQGLQFLFEYFSETQRNKGNFPGRFSGRQFSNSRSEMNVSTLELGDSALYLCASSLAQWAGGKNIQYFGAGTRLSVL.

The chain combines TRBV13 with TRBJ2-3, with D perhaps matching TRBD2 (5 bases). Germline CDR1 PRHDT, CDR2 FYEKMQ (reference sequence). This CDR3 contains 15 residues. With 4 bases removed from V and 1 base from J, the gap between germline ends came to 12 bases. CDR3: CASSSNPAGTDTQYF. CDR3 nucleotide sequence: TGTGCCAGCAGCTCTAATCCAGCGGGCACAGATACGCAGTATTTT.